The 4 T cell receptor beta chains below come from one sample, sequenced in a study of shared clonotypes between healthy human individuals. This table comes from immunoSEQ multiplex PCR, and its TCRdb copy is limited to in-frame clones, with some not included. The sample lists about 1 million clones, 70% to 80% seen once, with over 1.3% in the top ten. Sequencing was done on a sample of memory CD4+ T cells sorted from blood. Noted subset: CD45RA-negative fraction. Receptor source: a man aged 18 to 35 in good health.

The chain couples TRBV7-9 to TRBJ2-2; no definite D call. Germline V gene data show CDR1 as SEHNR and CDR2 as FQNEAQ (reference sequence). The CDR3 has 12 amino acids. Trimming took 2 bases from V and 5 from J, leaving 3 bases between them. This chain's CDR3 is CASSLITGELFF. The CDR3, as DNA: TGTGCCAGCAGCTTAATAACCGGGGAGCTGTTTTTT. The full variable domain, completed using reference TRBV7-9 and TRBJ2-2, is DTGVSQNPRHKITKRGQNVTFRCDPISEHNRLYWYRQTLGQGPEFLTYFQNEAQLEKSRLLSDRFSAERPKGSFSTLEIQRTEQGDSAMYLCASSLITGELFFGEGSRLTVL.

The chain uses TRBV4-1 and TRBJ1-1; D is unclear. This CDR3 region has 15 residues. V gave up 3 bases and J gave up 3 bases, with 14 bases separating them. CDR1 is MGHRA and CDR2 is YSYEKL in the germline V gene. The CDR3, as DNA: TGCGCCAGCAGCCACCCCAACTCGGAGGACACTGAAGCTTTCTTT. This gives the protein CASSHPNSEDTEAFF.

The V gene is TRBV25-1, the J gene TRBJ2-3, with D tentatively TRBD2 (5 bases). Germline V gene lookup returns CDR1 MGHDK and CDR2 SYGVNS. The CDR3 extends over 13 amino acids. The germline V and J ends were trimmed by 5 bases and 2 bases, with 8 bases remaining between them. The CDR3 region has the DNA TGTGCCAGCAGTTCGGGGAACACAGATACGCAGTATTTT. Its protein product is CASSSGNTDTQYF.

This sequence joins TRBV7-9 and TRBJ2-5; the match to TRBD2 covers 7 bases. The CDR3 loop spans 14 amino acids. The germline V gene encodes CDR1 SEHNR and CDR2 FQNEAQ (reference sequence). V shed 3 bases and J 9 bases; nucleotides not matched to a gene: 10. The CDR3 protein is CASSLGQGGSAQYF. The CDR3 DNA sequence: TGTGCCAGCAGCTTGGGGCAGGGCGGGAGTGCCCAGTACTTC.